The T cell receptor beta chain described here comes from a study of beta chain features in type 1 diabetes. On the study more broadly: The study found patients and healthy donors alike in age, gender and cell yields.

Study-level results: PCR might favor shorter templates, equally in patients and controls.

Expressed TCRB transcripts were sequenced after all isolated RNA was converted to cDNA. Sequenced by immunoSEQ multiplex PCR; TCRdb stores in-frame clones only, minus some. Here the sample spans hundreds of thousands of clones, around 12% being singletons. About this clone: Its antigen is unknown.

CDR3 length equals 16 residues. The germline V gene encodes CDR1 MNHEY and CDR2 SVGAGI. With 0 bases removed from V and 4 bases from J, the gap between germline ends came to 15 bases. This chain connects TRBV6-5 to TRBJ1-1, with D maybe TRBD1 (5 bases). The origin of this receptor is a man between 18 and 29 years old in good health. Sequenced input: naive CD4+ T cells from blood. The CDR3 protein is CASSYSRNRGGTEAFF. The CDR3 nucleotides are TGTGCCAGCAGTTACTCGAGAAACCGGGGGGGCACTGAAGCTTTCTTT.